The 12 T cell receptor beta chains presented below share a single source sample, sequenced in a study of T-cell memory formation after mild COVID-19. Each CDR3 protein is one row after TCRdb ran MiXCR on the 5' RACE reads. The sample consists of 58,000 or so distinct CDR3 sequences, about 30% of them appearing once. Sequences were obtained from PBMCs or a T cell subset sorted from them (not recorded which). The receptors stem from a man aged 18 to 30 who had mild COVID-19 (a few samples of this study predate the infection). Cell type and time point are not known.

The V gene is TRBV27, the J gene TRBJ2-1; TRBD2 aligns across 10 bases. This CDR3 is built from 15 residues. V gave up 7 bases and J gave up 7 bases; unmatched junction bases: 10. Germline CDR1 and CDR2: MNHEY and SMNVEV (reference sequence). CDR3 region: CASTTPSGGGNEQFF. The CDR3 DNA reads as TGTGCCAGCACCACTCCTAGCGGGGGTGGAAATGAGCAGTTCTTC.

This clonotype has just a few counts. The chain carries TRBV12-5 and TRBJ1-1; 8 bases align to TRBD1. The germline V gene has CDR1 LGHNT and CDR2 FRNRAP. J gave up 5 bases and V 3 bases, and 5 bases lay outside the gene matches. The CDR3 is 14 residues long. The CDR3 spells CASGFGTGLTEAFF. For the CDR3, the DNA is TGTGCTAGTGGTTTTGGGACAGGCTTAACTGAAGCTTTCTTT. Supplemented by reference TRBV12-5 and TRBJ1-1, the full variable domain reads DARVTQTPRHKVTEMGQEVTMRCQPILGHNTVFWYRQTMMQGLELLAYFRNRAPLDDSGMPKDRFSAEMPDATLATLKIQPSEPRDSAVYFCASGFGTGLTEAFFGQGTRLTVV.

V is TRBV7-8 and J is TRBJ2-3; a weak D match, TRBD2 (6 bases). Per germline, CDR1 SGHVS and CDR2 FQNEAQ. This CDR3 spans 16 amino acids. The V end was cut by 1 base, the J end by 1 base, with 12 bases between. DNA of the CDR3: TGTGCCAGCAGCTTAGTATGGCCTAGCGGCACAGATACGCAGTATTTT. The encoded protein is CASSLVWPSGTDTQYF. Looking up the rest from reference TRBV7-8 and TRBJ2-3 gives the full variable domain: GAGVSQSPRYKVAKRGQDVALRCDPISGHVSLFWYQQALGQGPEFLTYFQNEAQLDKSGLPSDRFFAERPEGSVSTLKIQRTQQEDSAVYLCASSLVWPSGTDTQYFGPGTRLTVL.

The chain employs TRBV15 and TRBJ2-2; unclear D gene. Per germline, CDR1 LNHNV and CDR2 YYDKDF (reference sequence). This CDR3 region has 13 residues. The V and J ends lost 6 bases and 1 base respectively, with 6 bases between them. The CDR3 sequence is CATSQWNTGELFF. In nucleotides, the CDR3 is TGTGCCACCAGTCAGTGGAACACCGGGGAGCTGTTTTTT.

J is TRBJ2-7 and V is TRBV6-5, with 7 bases matching TRBD2. CDR3 length equals 14 residues. Trimming removed 2 bases from V and 4 bases from J; junction bases left unmatched: 5. Germline V gives CDR1 MNHEY, CDR2 SVGAGI. The CDR3 is CASSYGEGHYEQYF. DNA of the CDR3: TGTGCCAGCAGTTACGGGGAGGGGCATTACGAGCAGTACTTC.

This clonotype was seen a handful of times. The chain carries TRBV7-6 and TRBJ2-3; 9 bases align to TRBD1. J was trimmed by 1 base and V by 5 bases; bases with no gene match: 10. The CDR3 consists of 17 residues. Looked up from germline, CDR1 is SGHVS and CDR2 is FNYEAQ. CDR3 nucleotide sequence: TGTGCCAGCAGCCGAGCCCGGGGACAGGGACGCACAGATACGCAGTATTTT. As protein: CASSRARGQGRTDTQYF.

The rearrangement links TRBV7-9 to TRBJ1-2; D call uncertain. The CDR3 sequence is 14 residues long. Deletions cut 1 base from V and 8 bases from J, with 14 bases between. Germline loops: CDR1 SEHNR, CDR2 FQNEAQ (reference sequence). The CDR3 DNA reads TGTGCCAGCAGCTTAGTCCAAGGGCAGCAGGGCTACACCTTC. Protein sequence: CASSLVQGQQGYTF.

This clonotype was seen a handful of times. The V and J genes are TRBV29-1 and TRBJ2-5, with 9 positions matching TRBD2. The CDR3 is made up of 15 amino acids. CDR1 SQVTM and CDR2 ANQGSEA come from the germline V gene. V was clipped by 4 bases and J by 5 bases; unmatched bases: 11. The CDR3 sequence: CSVVPGGTSLETQYF. CDR3 sequence (DNA): TGCAGCGTTGTCCCCGGAGGGACTAGCTTGGAGACCCAGTACTTC.

This clonotype came up a few times. V is TRBV6-2 or TRBV6-3 and J is TRBJ1-1, with no clear D. Trimming cost V 2 bases and J 1 base, with 8 bases left between them. The CDR3 loop spans 14 amino acids. The germline V gene encodes CDR1 MNHEY and CDR2 SVGEGT. CDR3 loop: CASSYQDENTEAFF. In nucleotides, the CDR3 is TGTGCCAGCAGTTACCAGGACGAGAACACTGAAGCTTTCTTT.

The J gene is TRBJ2-7, the V gene TRBV5-1; D might be TRBD1 (5 bases). Germline loops: CDR1 SGHRS, CDR2 YFSETQ. The CDR3 spans 12 residues. V was pared by 2 bases and J by 4 bases, with 7 bases between. CDR3 DNA sequence: TGCGCCAGCAGCTTTTCAGGGTACGAGCAGTACTTC. As protein: CASSFSGYEQYF.

A few counts support this clonotype. V gene TRBV6-5 combines with J gene TRBJ2-5, with a tentative D call TRBD2 (6 bases). V lost 2 bases and J lost 3, with 7 bases in between. The CDR3 contains 13 residues. The germline gives CDR1 MNHEY, CDR2 SVGAGI. The CDR3 nucleotides are TGTGCCAGCAGTTACGTAGCGGAAGAGACCCAGTACTTC. Translation gives CASSYVAEETQYF.

This chain connects TRBV18 to TRBJ1-6, with D unresolved. CDR1 and CDR2 (germline): KGHSH, LQKENI. V was pared by 2 bases and J by 7 bases, with 12 bases between. The CDR3 length is 15 residues. CDR3 nucleotide sequence: TGTGCCAGCTCACCAGGGAGCCGGGGAAATTCACCCCTCCACTTT. Its protein is CASSPGSRGNSPLHF. The full variable domain, with the rest looked up from reference TRBV18 and TRBJ1-6, is NAGVMQNPRHLVRRRGQEARLRCSPMKGHSHVYWYRQLPEEGLKFMVYLQKENIIDESGMPKERFSAEFPKEGPSILRIQQVVRGDSAAYFCASSPGSRGNSPLHFGNGTRLTVT.